The 22 T cell receptor beta chains below come from one sample, sequenced in a study of blood T cell repertoires in COVID-19. Data came from immunoSEQ multiplex PCR; TCRdb stores just in-frame clones and leaves some out. Of 270,000 or so clones detected, 82% appear once; the ten largest clones hold about 3%. Material for sequencing was peripheral blood. All receptors come from a woman under 30 with acute or convalescent COVID-19.

This clone was recorded a few times. The chain carries TRBV6-2 or TRBV6-3 and TRBJ2-7; D may be TRBD1 (6 bases). V lost 5 bases and J lost 6, with 8 bases in between. The CDR3 loop spans 11 amino acids. CDR1 is MNHEY, CDR2 SVGEGT, per germline. The CDR3 bases are TGTGCCAGCAGTAACAGGGTCGAGCAGTACTTC. As protein: CASSNRVEQYF.

The rearrangement uses TRBV28 and TRBJ1-1, with 9 bases identical to TRBD1. The CDR3 totals 16 residues. V was pared by 6 bases and J by 4 bases, with 12 bases of the junction left unmatched. CDR1 and CDR2 from the germline V gene are MDHEN and SYDVKM. For the CDR3, the DNA is TGTGCCAGCAGCCACAGGGGGCTAGCCGTCGGCACTGAAGCTTTCTTT. Translating it yields CASSHRGLAVGTEAFF.

The chain uses TRBV7-2 and TRBJ2-2; D gene ambiguous. Germline CDR1 SGHTA, CDR2 FQGNSA. V was pared by 0 bases and J by 2 bases, with 4 bases between. This CDR3 contains 14 residues. This chain's CDR3 is CASSLASNTGELFF. CDR3 bases: TGTGCCAGCAGCTTAGCCTCCAACACCGGGGAGCTGTTTTTT.

Note on this clone: The same CDR3 can be traced to other DNA sequences in this sample. The V call is TRBV6-5, the J call TRBJ1-1; D gene uncertain. V dropped 2 bases and J dropped 8 bases, with 9 bases sitting between them. The CDR3 is made up of 12 amino acids. Per germline, CDR1 MNHEY and CDR2 SVGAGI. CDR3 nucleotides: TGTGCCAGCAGTTACAGTGGGAGGGAAGCTTTCTTT. Protein sequence: CASSYSGREAFF.

The rearrangement links TRBV27 to TRBJ1-1, with D perhaps matching TRBD1 (6 bases). Per germline, CDR1 MNHEY and CDR2 SMNVEV (reference sequence). This CDR3 comprises 14 residues. V was trimmed by 8 bases and J by 2 bases, leaving 15 bases between them. The CDR3 DNA sequence: TGTGCCAGCCCAACCGGGACACCCAACACTGAAGCTTTCTTT. Translated, it gives CASPTGTPNTEAFF.

CDR3 region: CASSSYRGSGNTIYF. For the CDR3, the DNA is TGTGCCAGCAGCTCATACAGGGGCTCTGGAAACACCATATATTTT. The chain is built from TRBV7-9 and TRBJ1-3, with 7 bases matching TRBD1. V shed 4 bases and J 0 bases; nucleotides not matched to a gene: 3. Germline CDR1 is SEHNR and CDR2 is FQNEAQ (reference sequence). This CDR3 contains 15 residues.

The V and J genes are TRBV4-3 and TRBJ1-3; 9 bases are a match to TRBD1. The V segment lost 0 bases and the J segment 0 bases; nucleotides outside the gene matches: 6. The CDR3 has 18 amino acids. Germline V gives CDR1 LGHNA, CDR2 YSLEER. The CDR3 DNA reads TGCGCCAGCAGCCAAGATTGGGGGACAGGGAGCTCTGGAAACACCATATATTTT. Translation gives CASSQDWGTGSSGNTIYF.

The chain links TRBV5-4 to TRBJ2-7; 9 positions match TRBD1. The CDR3 spans 13 residues. The ends lost 4 bases at V and 6 bases at J; junction bases unmatched: 5. Germline values: CDR1 SGHNT, CDR2 YYREEE (reference sequence). CDR3 loop: CASSHGTGTEQYF. For the CDR3, the DNA is TGTGCCAGCAGCCATGGGACAGGGACCGAGCAGTACTTC. The full variable domain, with the rest looked up from reference TRBV5-4 and TRBJ2-7, is ETGVTQSPTHLIKTRGQQVTLRCSSQSGHNTVSWYQQALGQGPQFIFQYYREEENGRGNFPPRFSGLQFPNYSSELNVNALELDDSALYLCASSHGTGTEQYFGPGTRLTVT.

The chain has TRBV18 and TRBJ2-7, with TRBD1 matching 9 bases. V lost 8 bases and J lost 5; bases outside the gene matches: 10. The CDR3 is made up of 14 amino acids. The germline gives CDR1 KGHSH, CDR2 LQKENI. The DNA of the CDR3 is TGTGCCAGCGCCAGGACAGGGGTCAACAACGAGCAGTACTTC. Residues: CASARTGVNNEQYF.

V is TRBV6-5 and J is TRBJ1-1, with D tentatively TRBD1 (6 bases). Trimming pared 9 bases from V and 5 bases from J, leaving 22 bases between. The CDR3 is 15 amino acids. The germline CDR1 and CDR2 sequences are MNHEY and SVGAGI. CDR3 residues: CASSRGFVVRTEAFF. CDR3 in DNA: TGTGCCAGTTCTAGGGGGTTTGTCGTGAGGACTGAAGCTTTCTTT.

This clone has a single count. This chain links TRBV28 with TRBJ1-6; 9 bases align to TRBD1. V was pared by 7 bases and J by 7 bases, with 8 bases of the junction left unmatched. The CDR3 is 15 residues long. From germline, CDR1 is MDHEN and CDR2 SYDVKM. The CDR3 coding sequence is TGTGCCAGCAACTTACAGGGGGCGCGGAATTCACCCCTCCACTTT. Protein sequence: CASNLQGARNSPLHF.

The V gene is TRBV7-2, the J gene TRBJ2-2, with a possible D match to TRBD2 (6 bases). The germline V gene encodes CDR1 SGHTA and CDR2 FQGNSA. CDR3 length: 14 residues. The V and J ends lost 5 bases and 0 bases respectively, with 7 bases between them. The DNA for the CDR3 is TGTGCCAGCAGCCGCGGGGCGAACACCGGGGAGCTGTTTTTT. Encoded protein: CASSRGANTGELFF.

The chain joins TRBV27 to TRBJ1-1; a possible D gene is TRBD1 (6 bases). Trimming pared 5 bases from V and 4 bases from J, leaving 14 bases between. CDR1 and CDR2 from the germline V gene are MNHEY and SMNVEV (reference sequence). The CDR3 covers 14 residues. The CDR3 protein is CASSPRGRGTEAFF. CDR3 nucleotide sequence: TGTGCCAGCAGTCCCAGGGGCCGGGGCACTGAAGCTTTCTTT.

The genes are TRBV5-6 and TRBJ1-4, with 8 bases identical to TRBD1. Trimming took 3 bases from V and 8 from J; bases not matched to a gene: 6. This CDR3 is 14 amino acids long. Germline CDR1 SGHDT, CDR2 YYEEEE. The DNA of the CDR3 is TGTGCCAGCAGCTCGACAGGGGTTGAAGAAAAACTGTTTTTT. Protein sequence: CASSSTGVEEKLFF. Variable domain in full (rest from reference TRBV5-6 and TRBJ1-4): DAGVTQSPTHLIKTRGQQVTLRCSPKSGHDTVSWYQQALGQGPQFIFQYYEEEERQRGNFPDRFSGHQFPNYSSELNVNALLLGDSALYLCASSSTGVEEKLFFGSGTQLSVL.

This chain uses TRBV11-2 with TRBJ2-5; D call uncertain. Trimming removed 1 base from V and 5 bases from J, with 5 bases in between. Germline CDR1 is SGHAT and CDR2 is FQNNGV. This CDR3 contains 12 residues. The CDR3 sequence: CASSLGEETQYF. The CDR3 DNA is TGTGCCAGCAGCTTAGGCGAGGAGACCCAGTACTTC.

This rearrangement joins TRBV10-3 to TRBJ2-1; perhaps TRBD2 as D (5 bases). The length of the CDR3 is 13 residues. Trimming shortened V by 11 bases and J by 9 bases, and 20 bases separated the two germline ends. CDR1 is ENHRY, CDR2 SYGVKD, per germline. The CDR3 reads CASSAGGRAEQFF. CDR3 in DNA: TGTGCCTCATCCGCGGGCGGTAGGGCTGAGCAGTTCTTC.

V and J are TRBV5-4 and TRBJ2-5; a weak D match, TRBD1 (5 bases). From germline, CDR1 is SGHNT and CDR2 YYREEE (reference sequence). V was pared by 4 bases and J by 4 bases, with 20 bases between. The CDR3 runs 16 residues. The CDR3 here is CASSTDRLLPGETQYF. DNA for the CDR3: TGTGCCAGCAGCACCGACAGATTGCTCCCCGGAGAGACCCAGTACTTC. Together with reference TRBV5-4 and TRBJ2-5, the CDR3 gives the full variable domain: ETGVTQSPTHLIKTRGQQVTLRCSSQSGHNTVSWYQQALGQGPQFIFQYYREEENGRGNFPPRFSGLQFPNYSSELNVNALELDDSALYLCASSTDRLLPGETQYFGPGTRLLVL.

The chain is built from TRBV19 and TRBJ1-5; D possibly corresponds to TRBD1 (5 bases). Germline loops: CDR1 LNHDA, CDR2 SQIVND (reference sequence). V lost 7 bases, J lost 6 bases, and 16 bases lay in between. CDR3 length: 14 amino acids. The CDR3 DNA sequence: TGTGCCAGTAAGCGGGCCAGGGCGGGTCAGCCCCAGCATTTT. This encodes CASKRARAGQPQHF.

The chain couples TRBV28 to TRBJ2-7; 12 bases fit TRBD2. CDR3 length: 18 amino acids. Trimming at V came to 6 bases and at J to 7 bases, leaving 19 bases not matched to a gene. The V gene's germline CDR1 is MDHEN and CDR2 SYDVKM. The CDR3 DNA reads as TGTGCCAGCAGCTCGGGGTTGCTAGCGGGAGGGAGGACGATGGAGCAGTACTTC. Translated, it gives CASSSGLLAGGRTMEQYF.

Only one count was recorded for this clone. The gene calls are TRBV25-1 and TRBJ1-2, with D uncertain. This CDR3 region has 13 residues. Trimming shortened V by 3 bases and J by 2 bases, and 7 bases separated the two germline ends. Germline values: CDR1 MGHDK, CDR2 SYGVNS. The CDR3 DNA is TGTGCCAGCAGTGATTCGGGGAACTATGGCTACACCTTC. Amino acids: CASSDSGNYGYTF.

This sequence joins TRBV6-5 and TRBJ1-2; TRBD1 aligns across 9 bases. The CDR3 is 15 residues long. Germline CDR1 reads MNHEY; CDR2 reads SVGAGI. V lost 3 bases and J lost 8; bases outside the gene matches: 10. The CDR3 is CASSYTEGQGGGYTF. The CDR3 coding sequence is TGTGCCAGCAGTTATACCGAGGGACAGGGCGGCGGCTACACCTTC.

The chain uses TRBV6-5 and TRBJ2-3, with D possibly TRBD2 on 7 matching bases. The CDR3 spans 14 residues. Trimming removed 6 bases at V and 4 bases at J, with 14 bases between. Looked up from germline, CDR1 is MNHEY and CDR2 is SVGAGI. The CDR3 DNA is TGTGCCAGCAGCCCAGGGGAGGGGGCAGATACGCAGTATTTT. It specifies CASSPGEGADTQYF.